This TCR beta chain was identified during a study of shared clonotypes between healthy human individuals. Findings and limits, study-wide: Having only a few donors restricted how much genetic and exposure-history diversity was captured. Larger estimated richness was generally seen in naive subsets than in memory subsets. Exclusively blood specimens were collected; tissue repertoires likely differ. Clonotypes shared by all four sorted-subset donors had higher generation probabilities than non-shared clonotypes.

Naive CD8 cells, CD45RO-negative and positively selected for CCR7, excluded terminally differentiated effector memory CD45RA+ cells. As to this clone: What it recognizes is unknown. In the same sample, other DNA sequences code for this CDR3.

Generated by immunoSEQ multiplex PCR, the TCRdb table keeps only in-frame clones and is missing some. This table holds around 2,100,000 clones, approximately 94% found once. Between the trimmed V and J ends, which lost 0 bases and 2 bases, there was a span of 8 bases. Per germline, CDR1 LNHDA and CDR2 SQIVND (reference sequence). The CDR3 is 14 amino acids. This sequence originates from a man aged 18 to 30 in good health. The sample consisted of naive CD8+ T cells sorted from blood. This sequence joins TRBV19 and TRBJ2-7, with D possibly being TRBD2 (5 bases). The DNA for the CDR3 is TGTGCCAGTAGTATAGACGGGGAAACCTACGAGCAGTACTTC. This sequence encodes CASSIDGETYEQYF. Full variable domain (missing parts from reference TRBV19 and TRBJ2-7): DGGITQSPKYLFRKEGQNVTLSCEQNLNHDAMYWYRQDPGQGLRLIYYSQIVNDFQKGDIAEGYSVSREKKESFPLTVTSAQKNPTAFYLCASSIDGETYEQYFGPGTRLTVT.